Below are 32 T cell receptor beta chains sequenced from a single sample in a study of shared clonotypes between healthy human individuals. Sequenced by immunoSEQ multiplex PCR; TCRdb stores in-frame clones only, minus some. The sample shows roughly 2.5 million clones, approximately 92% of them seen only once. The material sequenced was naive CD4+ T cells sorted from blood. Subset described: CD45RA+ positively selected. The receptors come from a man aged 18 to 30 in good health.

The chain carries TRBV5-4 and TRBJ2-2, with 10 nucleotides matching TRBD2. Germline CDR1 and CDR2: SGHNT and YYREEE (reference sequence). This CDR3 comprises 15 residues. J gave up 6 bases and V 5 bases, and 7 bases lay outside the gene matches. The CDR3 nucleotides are TGTGCCAGCAGGCCCCAAGCGGGAGGGCCCGGGGAGCTGTTTTTT. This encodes CASRPQAGGPGELFF.

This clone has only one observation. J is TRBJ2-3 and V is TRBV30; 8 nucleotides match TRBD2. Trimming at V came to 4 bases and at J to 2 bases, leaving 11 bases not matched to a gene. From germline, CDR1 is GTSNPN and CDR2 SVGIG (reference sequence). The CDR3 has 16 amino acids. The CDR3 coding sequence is TGTGCCTGGAATGGGTGGCGGGGGGTAAACACAGATACGCAGTATTTT. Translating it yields CAWNGWRGVNTDTQYF.

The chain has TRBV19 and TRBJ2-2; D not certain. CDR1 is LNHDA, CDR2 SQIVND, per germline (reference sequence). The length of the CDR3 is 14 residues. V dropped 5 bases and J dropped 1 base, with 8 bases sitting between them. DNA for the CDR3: TGTGCCAGTAGTTTTACACTGAACACCGGGGAGCTGTTTTTT. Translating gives CASSFTLNTGELFF.

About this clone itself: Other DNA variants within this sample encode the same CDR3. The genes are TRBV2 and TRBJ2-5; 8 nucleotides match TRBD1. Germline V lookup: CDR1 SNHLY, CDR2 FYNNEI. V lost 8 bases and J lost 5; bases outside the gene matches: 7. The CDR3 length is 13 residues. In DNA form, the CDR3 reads TGTGCCAGCTCCCAGGGGGCGTGGGAGACCCAGTACTTC. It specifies CASSQGAWETQYF.

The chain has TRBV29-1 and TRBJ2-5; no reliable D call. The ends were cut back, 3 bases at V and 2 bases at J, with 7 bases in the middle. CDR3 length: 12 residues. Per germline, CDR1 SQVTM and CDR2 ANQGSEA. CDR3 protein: CSVEPLQETQYF. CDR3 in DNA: TGCAGCGTTGAGCCCTTACAAGAGACCCAGTACTTC.

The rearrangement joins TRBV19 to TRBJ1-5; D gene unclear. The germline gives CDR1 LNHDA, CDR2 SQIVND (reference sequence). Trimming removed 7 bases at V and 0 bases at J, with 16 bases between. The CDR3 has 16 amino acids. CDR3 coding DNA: TGTGCCAGTATGGAGACTGCGAGAAATAGCAATCAGCCCCAGCATTTT. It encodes CASMETARNSNQPQHF. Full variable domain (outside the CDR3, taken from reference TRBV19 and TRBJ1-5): DGGITQSPKYLFRKEGQNVTLSCEQNLNHDAMYWYRQDPGQGLRLIYYSQIVNDFQKGDIAEGYSVSREKKESFPLTVTSAQKNPTAFYLCASMETARNSNQPQHFGDGTRLSIL.

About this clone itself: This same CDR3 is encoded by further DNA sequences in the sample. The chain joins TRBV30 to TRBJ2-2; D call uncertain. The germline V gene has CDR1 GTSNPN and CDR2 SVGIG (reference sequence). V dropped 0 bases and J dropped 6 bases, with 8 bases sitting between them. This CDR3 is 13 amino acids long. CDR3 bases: TGTGCCTGGAGTGTACTCCGGGCCGGGGAGCTGTTTTTT. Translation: CAWSVLRAGELFF.

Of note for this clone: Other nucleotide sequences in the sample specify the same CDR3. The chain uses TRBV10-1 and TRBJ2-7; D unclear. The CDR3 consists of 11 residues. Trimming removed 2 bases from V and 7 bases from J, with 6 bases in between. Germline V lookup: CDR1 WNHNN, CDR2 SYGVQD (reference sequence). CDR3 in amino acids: CASSEGREQYF. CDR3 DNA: TGCGCCAGCAGTGAGGGAAGGGAGCAGTACTTC.

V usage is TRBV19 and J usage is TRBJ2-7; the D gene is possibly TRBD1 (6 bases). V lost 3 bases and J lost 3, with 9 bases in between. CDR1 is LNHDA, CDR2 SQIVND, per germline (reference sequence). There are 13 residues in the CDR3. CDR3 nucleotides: TGTGCCAGTAGTATGGACAGCTACTACGAGCAGTACTTC. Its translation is CASSMDSYYEQYF.

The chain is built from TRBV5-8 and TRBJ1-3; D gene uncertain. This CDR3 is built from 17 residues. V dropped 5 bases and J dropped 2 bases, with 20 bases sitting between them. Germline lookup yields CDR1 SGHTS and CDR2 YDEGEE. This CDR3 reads CASSYYSTHRTGNTIYF. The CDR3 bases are TGTGCCAGCAGTTATTACTCGACCCACCGAACTGGAAACACCATATATTTT.

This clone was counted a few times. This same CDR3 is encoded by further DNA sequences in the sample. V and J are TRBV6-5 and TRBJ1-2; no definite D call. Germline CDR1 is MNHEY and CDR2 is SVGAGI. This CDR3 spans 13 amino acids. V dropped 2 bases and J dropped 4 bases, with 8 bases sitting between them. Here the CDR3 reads CASSYEGAYGYTF. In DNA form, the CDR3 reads TGTGCCAGCAGTTACGAGGGTGCCTATGGCTACACCTTC.

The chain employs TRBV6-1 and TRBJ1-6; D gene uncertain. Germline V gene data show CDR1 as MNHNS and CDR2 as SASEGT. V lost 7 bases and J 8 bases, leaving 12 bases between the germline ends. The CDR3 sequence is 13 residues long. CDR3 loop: CASTSAGYSPLHF. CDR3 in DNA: TGTGCCAGCACCTCGGCGGGGTATTCACCCCTCCACTTT.

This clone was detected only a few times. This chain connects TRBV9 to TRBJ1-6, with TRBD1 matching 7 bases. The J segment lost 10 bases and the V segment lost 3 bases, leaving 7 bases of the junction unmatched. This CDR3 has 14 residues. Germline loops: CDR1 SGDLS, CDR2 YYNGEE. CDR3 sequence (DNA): TGTGCCAGCAGCGGCCCGACAGGGTACTCACCCCTCCACTTT. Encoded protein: CASSGPTGYSPLHF.

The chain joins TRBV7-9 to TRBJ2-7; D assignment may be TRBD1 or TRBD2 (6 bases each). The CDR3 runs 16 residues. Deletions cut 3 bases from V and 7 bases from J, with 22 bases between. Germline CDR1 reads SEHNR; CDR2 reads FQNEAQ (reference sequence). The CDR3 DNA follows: TGTGCCAGCAGCTTTTTATCGGTTACGGGGGCGGGAGAGCAGTACTTC. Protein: CASSFLSVTGAGEQYF. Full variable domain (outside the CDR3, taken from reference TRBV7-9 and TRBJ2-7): DTGVSQNPRHKITKRGQNVTFRCDPISEHNRLYWYRQTLGQGPEFLTYFQNEAQLEKSRLLSDRFSAERPKGSFSTLEIQRTEQGDSAMYLCASSFLSVTGAGEQYFGPGTRLTVT.

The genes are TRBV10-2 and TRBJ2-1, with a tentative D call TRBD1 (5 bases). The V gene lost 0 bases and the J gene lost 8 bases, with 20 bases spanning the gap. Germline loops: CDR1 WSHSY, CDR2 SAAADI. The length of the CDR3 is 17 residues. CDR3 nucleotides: TGCGCCAGCAGTGAGTCAATCAACAGGTTGTTATTCCATGAGCAGTTCTTC. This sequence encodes CASSESINRLLFHEQFF.

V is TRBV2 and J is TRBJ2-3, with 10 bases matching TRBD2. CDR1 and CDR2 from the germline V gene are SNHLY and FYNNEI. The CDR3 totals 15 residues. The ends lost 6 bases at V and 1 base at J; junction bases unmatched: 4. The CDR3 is CASSGAGGGTDTQYF. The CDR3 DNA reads TGTGCCAGCAGCGGAGCGGGAGGGGGCACAGATACGCAGTATTTT. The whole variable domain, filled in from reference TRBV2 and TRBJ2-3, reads EPEVTQTPSHQVTQMGQEVILRCVPISNHLYFYWYRQILGQKVEFLVSFYNNEISEKSEIFDDQFSVERPDGSNFTLKIRSTKLEDSAMYFCASSGAGGGTDTQYFGPGTRLTVL.

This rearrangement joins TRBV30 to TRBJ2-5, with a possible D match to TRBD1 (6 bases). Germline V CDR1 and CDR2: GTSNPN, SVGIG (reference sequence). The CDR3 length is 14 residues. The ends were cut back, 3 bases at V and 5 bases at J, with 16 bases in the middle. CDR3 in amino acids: CAWRGGSGRETQYF. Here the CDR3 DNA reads TGTGCCTGGAGAGGGGGTTCCGGCAGGGAGACCCAGTACTTC.

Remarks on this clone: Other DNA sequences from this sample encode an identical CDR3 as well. CDR3 sequence reads: CASSRGDSYEQYF. The CDR3 nucleotides are TGCGCCAGCAGCCGTGGGGACAGCTACGAGCAGTACTTC. V is TRBV5-1 and J is TRBJ2-7; 7 bases map to TRBD1. The CDR3 is made up of 13 amino acids. The germline V gene encodes CDR1 SGHRS and CDR2 YFSETQ. The V segment lost 4 bases and the J segment 3 bases; nucleotides outside the gene matches: 4.

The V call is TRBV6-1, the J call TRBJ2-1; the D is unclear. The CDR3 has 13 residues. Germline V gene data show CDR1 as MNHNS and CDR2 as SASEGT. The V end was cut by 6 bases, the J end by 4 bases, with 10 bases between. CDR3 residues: CASRDRSYNEQFF. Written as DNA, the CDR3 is TGTGCCAGCAGGGACCGATCGTACAATGAGCAGTTCTTC.

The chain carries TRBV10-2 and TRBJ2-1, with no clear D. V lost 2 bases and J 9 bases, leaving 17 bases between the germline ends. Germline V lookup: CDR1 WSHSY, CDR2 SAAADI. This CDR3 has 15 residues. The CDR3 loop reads CASSEIYGYLAEQFF. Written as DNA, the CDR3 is TGCGCCAGCAGTGAGATTTACGGCTACCTCGCTGAGCAGTTCTTC.

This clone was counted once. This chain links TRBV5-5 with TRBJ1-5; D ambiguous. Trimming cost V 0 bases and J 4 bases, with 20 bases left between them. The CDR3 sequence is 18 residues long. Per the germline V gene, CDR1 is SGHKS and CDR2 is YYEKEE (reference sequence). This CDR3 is CASSLVALGPLGNQPQHF. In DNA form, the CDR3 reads TGTGCCAGCAGCTTGGTAGCCCTGGGCCCATTGGGGAATCAGCCCCAGCATTTT.

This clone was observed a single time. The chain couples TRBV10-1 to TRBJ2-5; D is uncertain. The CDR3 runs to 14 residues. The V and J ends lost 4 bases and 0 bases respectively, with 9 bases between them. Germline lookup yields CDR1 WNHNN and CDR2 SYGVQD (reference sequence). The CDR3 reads CASSGSGYQETQYF. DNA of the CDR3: TGCGCCAGCAGTGGGTCAGGATACCAAGAGACCCAGTACTTC.

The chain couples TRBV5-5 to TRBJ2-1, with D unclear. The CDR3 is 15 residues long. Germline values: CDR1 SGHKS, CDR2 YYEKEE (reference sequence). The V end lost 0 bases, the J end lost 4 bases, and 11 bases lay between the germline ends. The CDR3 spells CASSLGTGQYNEQFF. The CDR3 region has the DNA TGTGCCAGCAGCTTGGGGACGGGCCAATACAATGAGCAGTTCTTC.

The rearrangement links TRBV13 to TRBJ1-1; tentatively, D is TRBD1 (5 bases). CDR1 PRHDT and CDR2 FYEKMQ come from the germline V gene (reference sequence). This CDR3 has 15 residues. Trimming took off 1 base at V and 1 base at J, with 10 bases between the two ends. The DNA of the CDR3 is TGTGCCAGCAGCTTAGACGGCAGGGAGAACACTGAAGCTTTCTTT. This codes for CASSLDGRENTEAFF.

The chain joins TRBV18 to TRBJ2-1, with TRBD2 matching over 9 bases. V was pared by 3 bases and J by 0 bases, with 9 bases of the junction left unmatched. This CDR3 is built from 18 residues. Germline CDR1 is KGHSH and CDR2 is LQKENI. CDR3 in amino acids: CASSPFSGSLSSYNEQFF. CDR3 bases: TGTGCCAGCTCACCCTTTAGCGGGAGCCTCAGCTCCTACAATGAGCAGTTCTTC. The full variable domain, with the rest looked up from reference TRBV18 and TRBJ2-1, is NAGVMQNPRHLVRRRGQEARLRCSPMKGHSHVYWYRQLPEEGLKFMVYLQKENIIDESGMPKERFSAEFPKEGPSILRIQQVVRGDSAAYFCASSPFSGSLSSYNEQFFGPGTRLTVL.

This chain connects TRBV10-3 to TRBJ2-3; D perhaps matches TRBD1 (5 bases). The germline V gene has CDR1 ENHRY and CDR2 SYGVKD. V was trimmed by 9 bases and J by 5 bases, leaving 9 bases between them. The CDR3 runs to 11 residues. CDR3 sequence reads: CAMGRLDTQYF. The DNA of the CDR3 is TGTGCCATGGGGCGGTTAGATACGCAGTATTTT.

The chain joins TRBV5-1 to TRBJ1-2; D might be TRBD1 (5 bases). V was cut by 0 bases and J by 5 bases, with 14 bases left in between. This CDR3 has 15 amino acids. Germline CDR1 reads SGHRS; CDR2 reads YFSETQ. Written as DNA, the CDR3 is TGCGCCAGCAGCTTGGACCGAGCGGGGGTATATGGCTACACCTTC. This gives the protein CASSLDRAGVYGYTF.

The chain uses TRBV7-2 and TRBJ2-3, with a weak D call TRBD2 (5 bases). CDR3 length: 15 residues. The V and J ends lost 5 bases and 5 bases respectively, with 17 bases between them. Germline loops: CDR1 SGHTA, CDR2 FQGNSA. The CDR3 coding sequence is TGTGCCAGCAGCCGAAAGGCACGGGATGGAGATACGCAGTATTTT. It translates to CASSRKARDGDTQYF.

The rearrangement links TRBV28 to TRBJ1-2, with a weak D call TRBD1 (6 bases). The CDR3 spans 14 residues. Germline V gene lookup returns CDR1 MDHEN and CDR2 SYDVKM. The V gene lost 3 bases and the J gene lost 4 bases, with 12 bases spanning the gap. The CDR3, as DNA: TGTGCCAGCAGTTTGGTTGGGGGGGCCTATGGCTACACCTTC. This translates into CASSLVGGAYGYTF.

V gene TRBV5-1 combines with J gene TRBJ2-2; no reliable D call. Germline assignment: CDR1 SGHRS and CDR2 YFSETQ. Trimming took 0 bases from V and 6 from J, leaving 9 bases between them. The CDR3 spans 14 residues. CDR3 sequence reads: CASSLVKGAGELFF. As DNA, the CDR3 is TGCGCCAGCAGCTTGGTGAAGGGTGCCGGGGAGCTGTTTTTT.

Written as DNA, the CDR3 is TGTGCCATCAACCTCAGGGACCTCGCCCCGTATTTT. This gives the protein CAINLRDLAPYF. V is TRBV10-3 and J is TRBJ2-3; D may match TRBD1 or TRBD2 (5 bases each). The CDR3 sequence is 12 residues long. Trimming shortened V by 7 bases and J by 14 bases, and 19 bases separated the two germline ends. The germline V gene encodes CDR1 ENHRY and CDR2 SYGVKD.

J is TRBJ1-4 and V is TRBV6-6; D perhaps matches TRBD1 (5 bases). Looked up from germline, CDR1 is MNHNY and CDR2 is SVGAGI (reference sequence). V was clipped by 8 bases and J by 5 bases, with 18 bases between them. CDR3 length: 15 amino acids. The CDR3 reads CASLKWVGGNEKLFF. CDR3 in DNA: TGTGCCAGCCTCAAGTGGGTCGGGGGGAATGAAAAACTGTTTTTT.